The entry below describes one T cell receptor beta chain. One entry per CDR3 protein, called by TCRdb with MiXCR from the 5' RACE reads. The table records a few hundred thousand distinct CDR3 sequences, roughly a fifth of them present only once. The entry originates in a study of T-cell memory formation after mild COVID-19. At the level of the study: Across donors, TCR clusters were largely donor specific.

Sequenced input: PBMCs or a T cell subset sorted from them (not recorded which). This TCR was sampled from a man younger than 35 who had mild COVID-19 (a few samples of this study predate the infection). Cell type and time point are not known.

CDR3 coding DNA: TGTGCCAGCAGCCAGACTAGCCACACAGATACGCAGTATTTT. It codes for CASSQTSHTDTQYF. The genes are TRBV3-1 and TRBJ2-3; 7 positions match TRBD2. CDR1 is LGHDT, CDR2 YNNKEL, per germline (reference sequence). After removal of 3 bases from V and 2 bases from J, the junction contained 2 bases not matched to a gene. The CDR3 runs to 14 residues.